This T cell receptor (beta chain) derives from a study of T cell clonotyping in hematopoietic cell transplantation. V shed 4 bases and J shed 4 bases, with 20 bases lying between them. The germline V gene encodes CDR1 KGHSH and CDR2 LQKENI. This CDR3 region has 18 residues. Sequencing was performed with immunoSEQ multiplex PCR; in TCRdb, only in-frame clones are kept and a portion is missing. The sample lists approximately 27,000 clones, about 93% occurring once. Sample time point: recipient sample about 28 days before transplant, after cytoreduction. The sequencing used peripheral blood mononuclear cells, collected before stem cell transplant. This receptor was identified in a man aged 50-59 years with acute myeloid leukemia. Some clones in this sample may be carry-over from other donors' samples. The gene calls are TRBV18 and TRBJ2-6; the D is unclear. CDR3 amino acids: CASSQSPGPASGANVLTF. CDR3 coding DNA: TGTGCCAGCTCACAGAGTCCGGGTCCCGCGTCCGGGGCCAACGTCCTGACTTTC.